This T cell receptor (beta chain) was captured in a study of blood T cell repertoires in COVID-19. Study at large: Sites in the United States, Italy and Spain provided acute and convalescent COVID-19 samples. PBMCs, B-cell-depleted T cells, or T cells were the source of the cDNA or gDNA that made up the material.

Per the original methods: Using reference gene primer amplification, nucleated cell counts were estimated. Method: immunoSEQ multiplex PCR; TCRdb's copy keeps in-frame clones and lacks some. That table furnishes V, J and clone size, whereas the DNA furnished D and trimming. The sample carries some 72,000 clones, 75% to 90% recorded once. The sequencing sample was made of peripheral blood. The sequence derives from a man in his sixties with acute or convalescent COVID-19.

This CDR3 reads CASSIVSTPPYEQYF. The CDR3 DNA sequence: TGTGCCAGTAGTATTGTTTCGACTCCACCTTACGAGCAGTACTTC. This chain uses TRBV19 with TRBJ2-7; D uncertain. The CDR3 covers 15 residues. Looked up from germline, CDR1 is LNHDA and CDR2 is SQIVND (reference sequence). V was trimmed by 3 bases and J by 4 bases, leaving 16 bases between them.